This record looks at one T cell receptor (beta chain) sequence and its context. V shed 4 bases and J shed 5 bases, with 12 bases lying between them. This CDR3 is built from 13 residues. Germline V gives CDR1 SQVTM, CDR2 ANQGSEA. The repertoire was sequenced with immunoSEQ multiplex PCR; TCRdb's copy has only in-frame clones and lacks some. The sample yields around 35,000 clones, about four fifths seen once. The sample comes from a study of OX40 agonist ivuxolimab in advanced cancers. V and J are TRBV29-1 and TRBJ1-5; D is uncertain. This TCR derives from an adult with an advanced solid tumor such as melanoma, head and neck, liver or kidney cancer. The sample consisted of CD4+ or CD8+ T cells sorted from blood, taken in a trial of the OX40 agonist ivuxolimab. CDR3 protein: CSVGQTRDQPQHF. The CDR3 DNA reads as TGCAGCGTTGGTCAGACTAGGGATCAGCCCCAGCATTTT.